This note documents a single T cell receptor (beta chain) sequence. Its antigen is not identified. Clones were read by immunoSEQ multiplex PCR, and TCRdb kept only the in-frame ones, dropping some. The sample lists over 45,000 clones, over 70% occurring once. The record originates from a study of radiation and T cells in renal cell carcinoma. Study-wide points: No pretreatment tumor biopsies were available for baseline clonotypes. From baseline, blood top tumor clonotypes peaked at 2 weeks post-radiation.

Regarding time point: baseline pretreatment blood. This sample's treatment: 15 Gy SBRT to primary tumor, nephrectomy 4 weeks later. After SBRT, blood was collected at 2 and 4 weeks, plus baseline. This renal cell carcinoma was of the clear cell type. Trimming removed 0 bases at V and 8 bases at J, with 13 bases between. Germline CDR1 reads SQVTM; CDR2 reads ANQGSEA. The CDR3 has 13 residues. Sequenced material: blood, taken from a patient whose treatment included radiotherapy and nephrectomy. This sequence was found in a man in his sixties with renal cell carcinoma. This chain joins TRBV29-1 and TRBJ1-2; a possible D gene is TRBD1 (5 bases). CDR3 sequence reads: CSVEDRGSLGYTF. The CDR3 DNA reads as TGCAGCGTTGAAGATAGGGGCAGTCTCGGCTACACCTTC.